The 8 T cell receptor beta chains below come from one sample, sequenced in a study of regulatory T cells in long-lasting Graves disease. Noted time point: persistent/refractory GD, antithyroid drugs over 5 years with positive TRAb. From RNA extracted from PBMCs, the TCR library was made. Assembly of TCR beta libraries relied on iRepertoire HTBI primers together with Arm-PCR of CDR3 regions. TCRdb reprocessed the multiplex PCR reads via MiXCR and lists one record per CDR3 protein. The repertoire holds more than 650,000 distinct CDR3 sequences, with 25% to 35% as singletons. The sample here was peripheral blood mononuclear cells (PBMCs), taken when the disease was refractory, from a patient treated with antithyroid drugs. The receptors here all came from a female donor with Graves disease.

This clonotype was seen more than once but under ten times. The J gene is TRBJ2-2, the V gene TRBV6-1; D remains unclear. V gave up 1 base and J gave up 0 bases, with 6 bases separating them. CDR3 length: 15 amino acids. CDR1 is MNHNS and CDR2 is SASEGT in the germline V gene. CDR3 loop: CASSEVTTNTGELFF. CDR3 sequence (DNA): TGTGCCAGCAGTGAAGTTACGACGAACACCGGGGAGCTGTTTTTT.

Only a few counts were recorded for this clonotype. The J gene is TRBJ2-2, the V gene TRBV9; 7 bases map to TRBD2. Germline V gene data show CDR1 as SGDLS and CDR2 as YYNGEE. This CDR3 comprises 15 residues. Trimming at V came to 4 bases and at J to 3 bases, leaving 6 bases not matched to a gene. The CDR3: CASSMGTTYTGELFF. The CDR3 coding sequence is TGTGCCAGCAGCATGGGGACTACCTACACCGGGGAGCTGTTTTTT.

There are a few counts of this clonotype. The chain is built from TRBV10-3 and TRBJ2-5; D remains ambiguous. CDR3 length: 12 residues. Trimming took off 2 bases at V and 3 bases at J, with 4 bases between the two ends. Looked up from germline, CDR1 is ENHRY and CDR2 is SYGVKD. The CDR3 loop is CAISEGEETQYF. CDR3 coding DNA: TGTGCCATCAGTGAGGGGGAAGAGACCCAGTACTTC.

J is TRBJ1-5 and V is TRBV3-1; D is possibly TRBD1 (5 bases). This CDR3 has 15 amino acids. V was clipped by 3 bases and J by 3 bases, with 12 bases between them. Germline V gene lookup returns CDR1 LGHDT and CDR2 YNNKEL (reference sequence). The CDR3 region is CASSHWDEFNQPQHF. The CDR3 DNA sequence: TGTGCCAGCAGCCACTGGGACGAGTTCAATCAGCCCCAGCATTTT.

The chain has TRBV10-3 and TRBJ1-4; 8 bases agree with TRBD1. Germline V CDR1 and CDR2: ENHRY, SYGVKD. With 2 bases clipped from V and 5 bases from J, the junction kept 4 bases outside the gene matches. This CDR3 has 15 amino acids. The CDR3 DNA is TGTGCCATCAGTGAGCCGGGACAGGAAAATGAAAAACTGTTTTTT. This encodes CAISEPGQENEKLFF.

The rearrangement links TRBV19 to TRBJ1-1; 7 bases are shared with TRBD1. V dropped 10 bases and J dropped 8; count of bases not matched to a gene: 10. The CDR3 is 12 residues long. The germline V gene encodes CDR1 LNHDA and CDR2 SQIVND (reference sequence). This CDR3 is CATKTGAMEAFF. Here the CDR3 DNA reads TGTGCCACCAAAACAGGGGCGATGGAAGCTTTCTTT.

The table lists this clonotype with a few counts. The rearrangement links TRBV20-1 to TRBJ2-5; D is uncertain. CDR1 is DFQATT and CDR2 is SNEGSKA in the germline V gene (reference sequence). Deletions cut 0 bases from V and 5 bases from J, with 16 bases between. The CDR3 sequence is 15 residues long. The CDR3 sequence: CSARDRVTPGETQYF. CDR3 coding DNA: TGCAGTGCTAGAGATCGAGTGACGCCCGGGGAGACCCAGTACTTC.

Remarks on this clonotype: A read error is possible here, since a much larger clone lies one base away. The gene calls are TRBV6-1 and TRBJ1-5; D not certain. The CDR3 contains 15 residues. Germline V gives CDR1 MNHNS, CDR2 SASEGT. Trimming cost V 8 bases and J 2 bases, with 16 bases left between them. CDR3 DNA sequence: TGTGCCAGCCAGAGGGTCGGCCGGGGCAATCAGCCCCAGCATTTT. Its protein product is CASQRVGRGNQPQHF.